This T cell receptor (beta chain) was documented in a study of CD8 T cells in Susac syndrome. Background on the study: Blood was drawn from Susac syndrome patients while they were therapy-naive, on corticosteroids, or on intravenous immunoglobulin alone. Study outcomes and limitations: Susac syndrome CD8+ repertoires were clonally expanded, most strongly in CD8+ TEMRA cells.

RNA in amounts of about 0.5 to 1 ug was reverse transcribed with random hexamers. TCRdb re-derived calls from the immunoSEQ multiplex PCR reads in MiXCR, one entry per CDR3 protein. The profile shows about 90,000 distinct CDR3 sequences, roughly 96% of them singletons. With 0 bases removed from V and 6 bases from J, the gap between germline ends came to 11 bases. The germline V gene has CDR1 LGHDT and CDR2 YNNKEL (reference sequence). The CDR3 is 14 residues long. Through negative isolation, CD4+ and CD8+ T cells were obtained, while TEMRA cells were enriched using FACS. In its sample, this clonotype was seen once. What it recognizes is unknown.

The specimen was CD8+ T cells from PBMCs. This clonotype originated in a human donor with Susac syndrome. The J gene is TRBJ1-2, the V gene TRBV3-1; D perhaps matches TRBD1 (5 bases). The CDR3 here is CASSQDDQGNGYTF. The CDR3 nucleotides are TGTGCCAGCAGCCAAGATGACCAGGGTAATGGCTACACCTTC.